This TCR beta chain comes out of a study of blood T cell repertoires in COVID-19. On the study more broadly: Researchers got acute and convalescent COVID-19 samples from the United States, Italy and Spain. The analysed material was cDNA or gDNA that came from T cells, B-cell-depleted T cells, or PBMCs.

Seattle's cohort entered during active infection and was followed longitudinally. Per the original data handling: Scientists estimated how many nucleated cells there were by amplifying reference gene primers. The data were produced by immunoSEQ multiplex PCR, yet TCRdb's version contains in-frame clones alone and is incomplete. V, J and clone size reflect that table, while D and trimming were determined from the DNA. The repertoire holds 250,000 to 400,000 clones, with about 91% as singletons. Concerning this clone: Germline is not matched at one junction end, which may reflect a read error.

The sample was peripheral blood. This sequence originates from a woman in her twenties or thirties with COVID-19, enrolled during active disease.

CDR3 in DNA: TGTGCCGGCAGTTATGCGGGGACGACTGAAGCTTTCTTT. Translation gives CAGSYAGTTEAFF. This chain joins TRBV6-5 and TRBJ1-1; maybe TRBD1 (5 bases). CDR3 length: 13 residues. The germline CDR1 and CDR2 sequences are MNHEY and SVGAGI.